These 9 T cell receptor beta chains came from one sample sequenced in a study of cytomegalovirus exposure and HLA in healthy donors. Primers included in the PCR were 60 Vbeta and 13 Jbeta primers. Measured with immunoSEQ multiplex PCR; TCRdb has only the in-frame clones, and not every one. The table includes 150,000 to 200,000 clones, 75% to 90% detected once. Sequences were obtained from PBMCs. The receptors here all came from a man aged 35-49 years in good health and CMV-seropositive.

Of note for this clone: Because the CDR3's place on the DNA is in doubt, the DNA is left out and the CDR3 is given as listed by TCRdb. This chain uses TRBV6-5 with TRBJ1-3; the table's D call TRBD1 went unverified against the DNA. The germline gives CDR1 MNHEY, CDR2 SVGAGI. The CDR3 is made up of 15 amino acids, end residues included. CDR3 residues: CASSYSFGQGNTIYF.

The genes are TRBV19 and TRBJ2-1; possible D gene TRBD2, 6 bases. CDR3 length: 14 residues. Trimming stripped 7 bases from V and 9 bases from J, with 19 bases between. Germline CDR1 and CDR2: LNHDA and SQIVND (reference sequence). The chain's CDR3 is CASTPARGGIEQFF. CDR3 DNA sequence: TGTGCCAGTACCCCAGCTCGGGGCGGGATTGAGCAGTTCTTC.

The V gene is TRBV5-6, the J gene TRBJ2-1; 10 nucleotides agree with TRBD2. The trim removed 0 bases at V and 7 bases at J, leaving 10 bases unmatched. CDR3 length equals 17 residues. The V gene's germline CDR1 is SGHDT and CDR2 YYEEEE. The CDR3 sequence is CASSLVGLAGVPNEQFF. In DNA, the CDR3 is TGTGCCAGCAGCTTGGTGGGCCTAGCGGGGGTCCCGAATGAGCAGTTCTTC. Filled out from reference TRBV5-6 and TRBJ2-1, the complete variable domain reads DAGVTQSPTHLIKTRGQQVTLRCSPKSGHDTVSWYQQALGQGPQFIFQYYEEEERQRGNFPDRFSGHQFPNYSSELNVNALLLGDSALYLCASSLVGLAGVPNEQFFGPGTRLTVL.

The chain couples TRBV19 to TRBJ2-6; weak D call: TRBD1 (5 bases). Per the germline V gene, CDR1 is LNHDA and CDR2 is SQIVND (reference sequence). The ends were cut back, 10 bases at V and 2 bases at J, with 18 bases in the middle. The CDR3 is 16 amino acids. In nucleotides, the CDR3 is TGTGCCATCTCCGTCAGGGATACAACTGGGGCCAACGTCCTGACTTTC. It is translated as CAISVRDTTGANVLTF.

The chain has TRBV2 and TRBJ2-7; TRBD2 agrees at 10 bases. Germline CDR1 and CDR2: SNHLY and FYNNEI. The CDR3 spans 13 residues. V lost 6 bases to trimming and J lost 6 bases; unmatched junction nucleotides: 5. This CDR3 is CASRVAGGLEQYF. For the CDR3, the DNA is TGTGCCAGCAGGGTAGCGGGGGGCCTCGAGCAGTACTTC.

The genes are TRBV6-5 and TRBJ1-1; 7 positions match TRBD1. Per germline, CDR1 MNHEY and CDR2 SVGAGI. V dropped 6 bases and J dropped 2; count of bases not matched to a gene: 9. This CDR3 is 15 amino acids long. DNA of the CDR3: TGTGCCAGCAGAGCACAGGGGCGAACCAACACTGAAGCTTTCTTT. This encodes CASRAQGRTNTEAFF.

The chain combines TRBV29-1 with TRBJ1-6; tentatively, D is TRBD1 (6 bases). The CDR3 extends over 13 amino acids. V was clipped by 6 bases and J by 0 bases, with 6 bases between them. Germline V gene sequence: CDR1 SQVTM, CDR2 ANQGSEA. The CDR3 loop reads CSVQGSYNSPLHF. The CDR3 DNA sequence: TGCAGCGTACAGGGCTCCTATAATTCACCCCTCCACTTT.

The chain is built from TRBV5-4 and TRBJ1-3, with 7 bases identical to TRBD1. V lost 3 bases, J lost 3 bases, and 6 bases stayed unmatched. Germline CDR1 SGHNT, CDR2 YYREEE (reference sequence). The CDR3 runs to 15 residues. The CDR3 here is CASSSDREYGNTIYF. The CDR3 region has the DNA TGTGCCAGCAGCTCCGACAGGGAATATGGAAACACCATATATTTT.

V and J are TRBV6-6 and TRBJ2-7, with D perhaps TRBD2 (5 bases). This CDR3 region has 11 residues. Trimming pared 5 bases from V and 6 bases from J, leaving 8 bases between. The germline gives CDR1 MNHNY, CDR2 SVGAGI (reference sequence). The CDR3 DNA sequence: TGTGCCAGCAGTCCCCGGGGCGAGCAGTACTTC. Translation gives CASSPRGEQYF.